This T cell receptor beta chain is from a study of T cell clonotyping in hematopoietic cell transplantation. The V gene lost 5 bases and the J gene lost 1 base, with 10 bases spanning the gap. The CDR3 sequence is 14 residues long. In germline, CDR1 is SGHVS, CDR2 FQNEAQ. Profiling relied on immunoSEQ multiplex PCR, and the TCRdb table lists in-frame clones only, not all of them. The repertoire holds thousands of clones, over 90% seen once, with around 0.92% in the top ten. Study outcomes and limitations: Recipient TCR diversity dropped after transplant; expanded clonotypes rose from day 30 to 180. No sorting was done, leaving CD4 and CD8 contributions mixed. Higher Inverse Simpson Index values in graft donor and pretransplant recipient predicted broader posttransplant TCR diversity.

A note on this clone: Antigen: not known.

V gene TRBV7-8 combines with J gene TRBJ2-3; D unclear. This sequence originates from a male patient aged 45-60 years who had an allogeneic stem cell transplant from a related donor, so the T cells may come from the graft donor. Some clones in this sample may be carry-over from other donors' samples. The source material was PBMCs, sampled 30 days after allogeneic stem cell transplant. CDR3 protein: CASSLDSGTDTQYF. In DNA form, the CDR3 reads TGTGCCAGCAGCCTAGATTCCGGCACAGATACGCAGTATTTT.